This T cell receptor beta chain was captured by sequencing in a study of blood T cell repertoires in COVID-19. Study summary: T cells, B-cell-depleted T cells, or PBMCs provided the cDNA or gDNA that served as material.

This clone showed up just a few times. CDR1 is MDHEN and CDR2 is SYDVKM in the germline V gene. V shed 6 bases and J 0 bases; nucleotides not matched to a gene: 5. The CDR3 sequence is 14 residues long. Original handling: Nucleated cell number was recorded as an estimate derived from reference gene primer amplification. Assay: immunoSEQ multiplex PCR; the TCRdb copy retains only in-frame clones and omits some. D and trimming were read from the DNA, whereas the V and J calls and clone size are those reported in that table. The sample shows around 330,000 clones, 88% of them seen only once. The J gene is TRBJ2-7, the V gene TRBV28, with TRBD1 matching over 7 bases. The sequence was obtained from a woman between 45 and 60 years old with active or convalescent COVID-19. Sequencing was done on a sample of peripheral blood. CDR3 region: CASRRTGSSYEQYF. The CDR3 DNA is TGTGCCAGCAGGAGGACAGGTAGCTCCTACGAGCAGTACTTC.